The present entry profiles one TCR beta chain with its context. The data belong to a study of blood T cell repertoires in COVID-19. Whole-study context: The United States, Italy and Spain supplied acute and convalescent COVID-19 samples. The cDNA or gDNA used as material had been derived from T cells, B-cell-depleted T cells, or PBMCs.

The ends were cut back, 5 bases at V and 6 bases at J, with 13 bases in the middle. Germline V CDR1 and CDR2: SGHNT, YENEEA. The CDR3 totals 14 residues. As processed by the authors: Estimation of nucleated cell counts was performed using reference gene primer amplification. Method: immunoSEQ multiplex PCR; TCRdb's copy keeps in-frame clones and lacks some. V, J and clone size derive from that table, while D and trimming were established from the DNA sequence. The sample has roughly 69,000 clones, roughly 90% seen once. The sequence came from a man aged 50 or older with active COVID-19. The chain couples TRBV11-3 to TRBJ2-2; D might be TRBD1 (5 bases). The sequencing sample was made of peripheral blood. The CDR3 nucleotides read TGTGCCAGCAGCCTATCTAGGGGATCCGGGGAGCTGTTTTTT. This translates into CASSLSRGSGELFF.